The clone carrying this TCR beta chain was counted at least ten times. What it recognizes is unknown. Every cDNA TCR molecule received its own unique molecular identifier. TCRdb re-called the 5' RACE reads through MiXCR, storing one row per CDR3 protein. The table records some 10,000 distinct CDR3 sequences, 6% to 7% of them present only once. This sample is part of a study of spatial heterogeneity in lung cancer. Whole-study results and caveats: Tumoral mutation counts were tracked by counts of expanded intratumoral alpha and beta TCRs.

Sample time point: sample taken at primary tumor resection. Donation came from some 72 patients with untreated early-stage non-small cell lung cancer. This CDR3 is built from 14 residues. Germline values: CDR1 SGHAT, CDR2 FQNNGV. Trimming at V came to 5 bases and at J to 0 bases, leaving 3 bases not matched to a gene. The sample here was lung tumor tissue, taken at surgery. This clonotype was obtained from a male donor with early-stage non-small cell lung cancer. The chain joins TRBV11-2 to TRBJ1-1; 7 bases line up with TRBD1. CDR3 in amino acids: CASSRTGVNTEAFF. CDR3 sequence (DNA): TGTGCCAGCAGCCGAACAGGGGTGAACACTGAAGCTTTCTTT.